The rows below give T cell receptor beta chains drawn from one sample of a study of cytomegalovirus exposure and HLA in healthy donors. The method was immunoSEQ multiplex PCR; TCRdb's version includes in-frame clones alone and lacks a portion of them. The sample lists 250,000 to 400,000 clones, around 90% occurring once. The sample taken for sequencing was PBMCs. The receptors stem from a woman younger than 45 in good health and CMV-seropositive. Both conserved end residues are part of each CDR3. Each record gives: clone size, V gene, J gene, D gene, CDR3 DNA, CDR3 protein. D genes are given only for firm matches. For some rows the clone size is stated as once, few or many, or as a class when expanded; others skip it.

>.|TRBV7-6|TRBJ1-2|.
TGTGCCAGCAGCTTAGCGGGGACTCTTGGCTACACCTTC
CASSLAGTLGYTF
>.|TRBV9|TRBJ2-5|TRBD1
TGTGCCAGCAGCGTAGAGGGACAGGGGAGGGGGACCCAGTACTTC
CASSVEGQGRGTQYF
>.|TRBV2|TRBJ2-3|.
TGTGCCAGCAGTGAAGACTTCACAGATACGCAGTATTTT
CASSEDFTDTQYF
>.|TRBV2|TRBJ2-7|.
TGTGCCAGCACCGGACCAAGGAGCTCCTACGAGCAGTACTTC
CASTGPRSSYEQYF
>.|TRBV5-4|TRBJ1-2|.
TGTGCCAGCAGCTTGTTGGGGGCCTATGGCTACACCTTC
CASSLLGAYGYTF
>once|TRBV4-2|TRBJ2-3|.
TGTGCCAGCAGCCAATCAGTGGGGGATACGCAGTATTTT
CASSQSVGDTQYF
>.|TRBV6-6|TRBJ2-7|TRBD2
TGTGCCAGCAGTCATCCGGGACTAGGTTCCTACGAGCAGTACTTC
CASSHPGLGSYEQYF
>.|TRBV5-6|TRBJ1-3|.
TGTGCCAGCAGCTTGACATTAGGTGCGGGGGCTGGAAACACCATATATTTT
CASSLTLGAGAGNTIYF
>.|TRBV11-2|TRBJ2-2|.
TGTGCCAGCAGCGGAACTAGGCAAGCGCTGTTTTTT
CASSGTRQALFF
>many|TRBV29-1|TRBJ2-7|TRBD1
TGCAGCGCCCGACAGGGGGCAAGGGGGGACGAGCAGTACTTC
CSARQGARGDEQYF
>.|TRBV5-6|TRBJ2-1|.
TGTGCCAGCAGCCAATTGGGGTGGAATGAGCAGTTCTTC
CASSQLGWNEQFF
>.|TRBV28|TRBJ1-5|.
TGTGCCAGCAGTTTAAGGGAGCGGCAGCCCCAGCATTTT
CASSLRERQPQHF
>.|TRBV30|TRBJ2-6|.
TGTGCCTGGAGTAAGCAAGAGATCTCTGGGGCCAACGTCCTGACTTTC
CAWSKQEISGANVLTF
>.|TRBV9|TRBJ2-7|TRBD2
TGTGCCAGCAGCGTAGCCCCGGGACTAGCCTACGAGCAGTACTTC
CASSVAPGLAYEQYF
>.|TRBV4-1|TRBJ2-2|.
TGCGCCAGCAGCCAATCCGGGGAGCTGTTTTTT
CASSQSGELFF
>.|TRBV2|TRBJ1-1|.
TGTGCCAGCAGTATAAACACTGAAGCTTTCTTT
CASSINTEAFF
>.|TRBV11-3|TRBJ1-2|TRBD1
TGTGCCAGCAGCTTACCCCGGACAGGCTCAAGGGGCTACACCTTC
CASSLPRTGSRGYTF
>once|TRBV4-1|TRBJ2-7|.
TGCGCCAGCAGCCCATCCTGGGGGGCCTCCTACGAGCAGTACTTC
CASSPSWGASYEQYF
>.|TRBV5-1|TRBJ1-1|.
TGCGCCAGCAGCTTGCCGGGAGGGAAGAACACTGAAGCTTTCTTT
CASSLPGGKNTEAFF
>.|TRBV5-1|TRBJ2-1|.
TGCGCCAGCAGCTTGGCTCAGGGCGAGCAGTTCTTC
CASSLAQGEQFF
>.|TRBV6-1|TRBJ2-1|.
TGTGCCACCCGGTCCGGAACCTACAATGAGCAGTTCTTC
CATRSGTYNEQFF
>.|TRBV9|TRBJ2-3|.
TGTGCCAGCAGCGTTAGTAGAAGCACAGATACGCAGTATTTT
CASSVSRSTDTQYF
>.|TRBV6-4|TRBJ2-1|TRBD2
TGTGCCAGCAGTATTCTTCCCTATAGCGGGAGCTCCTACAATGAGCAGTTCTTC
CASSILPYSGSSYNEQFF
>.|TRBV7-9|TRBJ2-7|.
TGTGCCAGCAGCTTCGGGACTGCGAGCTCCTACGAGCAGTACTTC
CASSFGTASSYEQYF
>.|TRBV15|TRBJ2-7|.
TGTGCCACCAGCAGAGGTACAGGGTGGGATCACGAGCAGTACTTC
CATSRGTGWDHEQYF